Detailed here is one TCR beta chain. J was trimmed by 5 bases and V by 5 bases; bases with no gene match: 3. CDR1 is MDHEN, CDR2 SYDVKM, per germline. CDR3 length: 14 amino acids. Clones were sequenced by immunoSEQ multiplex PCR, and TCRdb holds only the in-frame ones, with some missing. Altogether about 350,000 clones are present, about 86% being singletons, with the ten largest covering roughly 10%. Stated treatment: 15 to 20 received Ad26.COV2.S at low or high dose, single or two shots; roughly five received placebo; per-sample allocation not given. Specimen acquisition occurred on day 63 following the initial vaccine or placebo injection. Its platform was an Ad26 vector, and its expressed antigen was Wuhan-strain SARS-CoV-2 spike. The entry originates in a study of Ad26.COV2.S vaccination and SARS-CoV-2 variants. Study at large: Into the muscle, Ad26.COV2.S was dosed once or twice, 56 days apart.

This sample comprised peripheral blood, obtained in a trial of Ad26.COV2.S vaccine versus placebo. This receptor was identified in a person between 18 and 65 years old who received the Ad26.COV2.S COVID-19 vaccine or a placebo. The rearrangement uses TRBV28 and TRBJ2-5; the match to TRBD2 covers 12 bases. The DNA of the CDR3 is TGTGCCAGCAGTCGACTAGCGGGGGCTGAGACCCAGTACTTC. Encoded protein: CASSRLAGAETQYF.